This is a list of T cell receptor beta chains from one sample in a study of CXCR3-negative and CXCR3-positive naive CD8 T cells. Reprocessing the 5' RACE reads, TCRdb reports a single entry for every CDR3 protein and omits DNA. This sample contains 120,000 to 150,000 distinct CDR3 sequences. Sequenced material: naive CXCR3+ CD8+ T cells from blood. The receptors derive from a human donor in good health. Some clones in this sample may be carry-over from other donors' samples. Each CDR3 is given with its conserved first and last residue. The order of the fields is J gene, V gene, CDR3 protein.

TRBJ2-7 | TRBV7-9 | CASSPTAVRLSYEQYF
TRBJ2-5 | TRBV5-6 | CASSSPGETQYF
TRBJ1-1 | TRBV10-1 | CASSEVGAAEAFF
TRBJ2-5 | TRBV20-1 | CSARATVEETQYF
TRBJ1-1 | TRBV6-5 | CASSYGPGSTEAFF
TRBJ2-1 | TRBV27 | CASSFLGASSYNEQFF
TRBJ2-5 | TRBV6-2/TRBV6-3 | CASTFFAVQETQYF
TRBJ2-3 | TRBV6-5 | CASSYVAGGRADTQYF
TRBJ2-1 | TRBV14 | CASSLKGLAGANEQFF
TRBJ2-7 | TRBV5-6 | CASSPGRLGSYEQYF